The T cell receptor (beta chain) described here comes from a study of CD8+ T cells in alopecia areata. Study at large: Treated patients were dosed with oral tofacitinib, taking 5 to 10 mg twice daily.

Following extraction, RNA underwent reverse transcription to cDNA, which served as the sequencing template. Method: immunoSEQ multiplex PCR; TCRdb's copy keeps in-frame clones and lacks some. The data show 75,000 to 100,000 clones, about two thirds seen once. The CDR3 is 13 residues long. The V segment lost 3 bases and the J segment 3 bases; nucleotides outside the gene matches: 2. Germline V CDR1 and CDR2: SGDLS, YYNGEE. Treatment in this sample: oral pan-JAK inhibitor, 5-10 mg twice daily. The starting material was CD8+ T cells sorted from blood, obtained around week 42, from a patient treated with tofacitinib. This clonotype was sampled from a human donor with alopecia areata. The rearrangement uses TRBV9 and TRBJ1-2; 7 bases fit TRBD1. The CDR3 region has the DNA TGTGCCAGCAGCGGAGGGACAGACTATGGCTACACCTTC. Its protein product is CASSGGTDYGYTF.